The rows below give T cell receptor beta chains drawn from one sample of a study of T cell repertoires in cytomegalovirus infection. TCRdb passed the reads through MiXCR, listing each CDR3 protein once. The sample lists approximately 100,000 distinct CDR3 sequences; approximately 28% were seen once. The antigens of these receptors remain unknown. This material consisted of CD8+ T cells from cultured PBMCs, taken from culture after CMV antigen stimulation. These receptors came from a human donor in good health (CMV status not recorded). Some clones in this sample may be carry-over from other donors' samples. Each CDR3 is given with its conserved first and last residue. D genes are given only for firm matches. The size field is filled for only some rows; it gives once, few, many or a size class.

CASSSLQGVRGDEQYF	TGTGCCAGCAGCTCGCTACAGGGGGTCCGGGGGGACGAGCAGTACTTC	.	.	TRBV7-2	TRBJ2-7
CASSIVTAHEQYF	TGTGCCAGTAGTATAGTAACAGCCCACGAGCAGTACTTC	.	.	TRBV19	TRBJ2-7
CASSQRTGWEQYF	TGCGCCAGCAGCCAACGGACAGGGTGGGAGCAGTACTTC	.	TRBD1	TRBV4-1	TRBJ2-7
CASSLATGGEAFF	TGTGCCAGCAGCTTGGCGACAGGAGGAGAAGCTTTCTTT	.	.	TRBV5-6	TRBJ1-1
CASSLATGSYNEQFF	TGTGCCAGCAGCTTAGCAACAGGCTCCTACAATGAGCAGTTCTTC	many	.	TRBV7-2	TRBJ2-1
CASSELADHSYNEQFF	TGTGCCAGCAGTGAGCTAGCGGACCACTCCTACAATGAGCAGTTCTTC	.	TRBD2	TRBV6-6	TRBJ2-1
CASSLFRRSSQSPQHF	TGTGCCAGCAGCCTTTTTCGACGTTCCTCCCAATCGCCCCAGCATTTT	few	.	TRBV7-4	TRBJ1-5
CATFNHHTGELFF	TGCGCCACCTTCAATCATCATACCGGGGAGCTGTTTTTT	many	.	TRBV5-1	TRBJ2-2
CTSSLQDSYNEQFF	TGTACCAGCAGTTTGCAAGACTCCTACAATGAGCAGTTCTTC	once	.	TRBV27	TRBJ2-1
CASSLSRDSNTEAFF	TGTGCCAGCAGCTTAAGTCGCGACAGCAACACTGAAGCTTTCTTT	.	.	TRBV11-2	TRBJ1-1
CASSQAGQPYEQYF	TGTGCCAGCAGCCAAGCCGGACAGCCCTACGAGCAGTACTTC	few	.	TRBV7-9	TRBJ2-7
CASTWGGLRTEAFF	TGTGCCAGCACCTGGGGGGGGCTGAGGACTGAAGCTTTCTTT	.	.	TRBV28	TRBJ1-1
CASGVDEQYF	TGTGCCAGCGGTGTCGACGAGCAGTACTTC	many	.	TRBV27	TRBJ2-7
CASRAGQVTEAFF	TGTGCCAGCAGGGCCGGACAGGTCACTGAAGCTTTCTTT	.	TRBD1	TRBV6-5	TRBJ1-1
CASSSFGLDGYTF	TGTGCCAGCAGTTCTTTCGGATTGGATGGCTACACCTTC	.	.	TRBV6-2/TRBV6-3	TRBJ1-2
CASSPDGRWRTDTQYF	TGTGCCAGCAGCCCCGATGGCAGGTGGAGGACAGATACGCAGTATTTT	.	.	TRBV3-1	TRBJ2-3
CASSADYLLVSEQFF	TGTGCCAGCAGCGCAGACTACTTACTAGTAAGTGAGCAGTTCTTC	.	.	TRBV7-2	TRBJ2-1
CASSLTESGPNTEAFF	TGTGCCAGCAGCTTAACGGAGTCGGGGCCGAACACTGAAGCTTTCTTT	.	.	TRBV7-9	TRBJ1-1
CAWSGRGSVEEQYF	TGTGCCTGGAGTGGAAGGGGTTCGGTGGAGGAGCAGTACTTC	.	.	TRBV30	TRBJ2-7
CATSRGGVSEKLFF	TGTGCCACCAGCAGAGGGGGGGTCAGTGAAAAACTGTTTTTT	.	.	TRBV15	TRBJ1-4
CASRKEGGYGYTF	TGTGCCAGCAGAAAAGAGGGAGGCTATGGCTACACCTTC	few	.	TRBV7-2	TRBJ1-2
CASSKLAAYEQYF	TGTGCCAGCAGCAAACTAGCGGCCTACGAGCAGTACTTC	.	TRBD2	TRBV7-6	TRBJ2-7
CASSQDTEGQETQYF	TGCGCCAGCAGCCAAGACACAGAGGGCCAAGAGACCCAGTACTTC	few	.	TRBV4-1	TRBJ2-5
CASSFPTAPKENTEAFF	TGTGCCAGCAGTTTTCCTACTGCCCCCAAAGAGAACACTGAAGCTTTCTTT	.	.	TRBV28	TRBJ1-1
CATSLGGNEQFF	TGTGCCACCTCCTTGGGGGGAAATGAGCAGTTCTTC	few	.	TRBV12-3/TRBV12-4	TRBJ2-1
CASSLWGGGVSTDTQYF	TGTGCCAGCAGCTTATGGGGCGGCGGGGTAAGCACAGATACGCAGTATTTT	few	.	TRBV7-6	TRBJ2-3
CASSLIVSEKETQYF	TGTGCCAGCAGTTTAATAGTAAGCGAAAAAGAGACCCAGTACTTC	.	.	TRBV12-3/TRBV12-4	TRBJ2-5
CASSGGRTGYNEQFF	TGCGCCAGCAGCGGAGGGAGGACAGGATACAATGAGCAGTTCTTC	few	.	TRBV4-1	TRBJ2-1
CASSDSGRHSGANVLTF	TGTGCCAGCAGCGATAGCGGGAGACACTCTGGGGCCAACGTCCTGACTTTC	.	TRBD2	TRBV9	TRBJ2-6
CSARVGTRQNTEAFF	TGCAGTGCTAGAGTCGGGACAAGGCAGAACACTGAAGCTTTCTTT	.	.	TRBV20-1	TRBJ1-1
CASSLISGQPQHF	TGTGCCAGCAGTTTAATTTCCGGTCAGCCCCAGCATTTT	.	.	TRBV28	TRBJ1-5
CASSLDRYEAFF	TGTGCCAGCAGCTTAGACAGATATGAAGCTTTCTTT	.	.	TRBV11-2	TRBJ1-1
CASRMDRADQPQHF	TGTGCCAGCAGGATGGACAGGGCGGATCAGCCCCAGCATTTT	.	TRBD1	TRBV6-2/TRBV6-3	TRBJ1-5
CASSEIGQGYQPQHF	TGTGCCAGCAGTGAAATCGGACAGGGATATCAGCCCCAGCATTTT	few	TRBD1	TRBV6-1	TRBJ1-5
CASSLGGLAGGGAKNIQYF	TGTGCCAGCAGTCTGGGCGGACTAGCGGGGGGCGGCGCCAAAAACATTCAGTACTTC	few	TRBD2	TRBV2	TRBJ2-4
CASSSGYTGELFF	TGTGCCAGCAGTTCTGGTTACACCGGGGAGCTGTTTTTT	many	.	TRBV28	TRBJ2-2